This T cell receptor (beta chain) was recovered during a study of graft-versus-host responses after intestinal transplantation. Across the study: Recipients underwent multivisceral, liver-intestinal, or isolated intestinal transplants.

Notes on the study in general: There was an association between peak levels of circulating GvH clones and early post-transplant HvG declines.

Lymphocytes (intraepithelial and lamina propria) were released by processing the graft tissue. Concerning this clone: As yet, its antigen is unknown.

CDR1 is SGHRS, CDR2 YFSETQ, per germline. Trimming left V 2 bases short and J 2 bases short, with 16 bases between. The CDR3 runs 16 residues. Using immunoSEQ multiplex PCR, the repertoire was profiled, and TCRdb retains in-frame clones only, with some absent. The sample has 9,500 to 15,000 clones, about 80% seen once. The starting material was ileum tissue, obtained about 140 days after intestinal transplantation. This sequence joins TRBV5-1 and TRBJ1-2; TRBD1 might be the D (5 bases). The receptor comes from a human patient who received an intestinal transplant, so some T cells may come from the graft donor. The CDR3 loop reads CASSFLDRTLNYGYTF. The CDR3 DNA reads as TGCGCCAGCAGCTTCTTAGATCGGACACTAAACTATGGCTACACCTTC. The variable domain in full, completed from reference TRBV5-1 and TRBJ1-2, reads KAGVTQTPRYLIKTRGQQVTLSCSPISGHRSVSWYQQTPGQGLQFLFEYFSETQRNKGNFPGRFSGRQFSNSRSEMNVSTLELGDSALYLCASSFLDRTLNYGYTFGSGTRLTVV.